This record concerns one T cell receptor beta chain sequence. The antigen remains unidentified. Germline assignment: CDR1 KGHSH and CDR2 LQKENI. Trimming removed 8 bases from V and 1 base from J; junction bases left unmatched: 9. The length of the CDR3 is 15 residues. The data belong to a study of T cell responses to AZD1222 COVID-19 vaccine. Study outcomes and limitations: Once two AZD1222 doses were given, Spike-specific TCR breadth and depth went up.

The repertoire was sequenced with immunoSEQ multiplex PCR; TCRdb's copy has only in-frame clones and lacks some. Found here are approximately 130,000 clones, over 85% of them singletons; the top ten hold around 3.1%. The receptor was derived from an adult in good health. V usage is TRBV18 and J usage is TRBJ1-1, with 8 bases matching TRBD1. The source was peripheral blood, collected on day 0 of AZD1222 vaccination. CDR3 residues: CASAQTGTGNTEAFF. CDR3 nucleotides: TGTGCCAGCGCGCAAACCGGGACAGGGAACACTGAAGCTTTCTTT.